This entry lists 26 T cell receptor beta chains sequenced from one sample in a study of T cell clonality in common variable immunodeficiency. Data came from immunoSEQ multiplex PCR; TCRdb stores just in-frame clones and leaves some out. The data show about 42,000 clones, with none appearing a single time. The sample consisted of peripheral blood mononuclear cells. All receptors come from a person aged 18 to 75 in good health.

This clone has ten or more counts. The CDR3 is cut off 3 residues early in the read; its end comes from the germline J gene. V usage is TRBV18 and J usage is TRBJ2-2; D is perhaps TRBD1 (6 bases). CDR3 size: 19 residues. Germline CDR1 is KGHSH and CDR2 is LQKENI. V lost 2 bases to trimming and J lost 4 bases, with 23 bases between them. The CDR3 DNA, read in part, is TGTGCCAGCTCACCAATCCTACCACCTGGGGGCCGGGGCACCGGGGAG. It translates to CASSPILPPGGRGTGE. The entire CDR3 reads CASSPILPPGGRGTGELFF.

In regard to this clone: The read gets to within 3 residues of the CDR3 end, and the germline J gene fills in the rest. This sequence joins TRBV19 and TRBJ2-6, with TRBD1 identical over 7 bases. The CDR3 totals 16 residues. Germline loops: CDR1 LNHDA, CDR2 SQIVND (reference sequence). After removal of 1 base from V and 0 bases from J, the junction contained 0 bases not matched to a gene. CDR3 bases read: TGTGCCAGTAGTATAGGACAGGGCTCTGGGGCCAACGTC. Amino acid sequence: CASSIGQGSGANV. The whole CDR3 region reads CASSIGQGSGANVLTF.

This clone was observed at least ten times. CDR3 region: CASSPIQGSGEKLFF. CDR3 DNA, as far as it was read: TGTGCCAGTAGTCCCATACAGGGGAGTGGTGAAAAA. The V gene is TRBV19, the J gene TRBJ1-4; 7 nucleotides match TRBD1. The sequenced fragment ends 3 residues before the CDR3 boundary, so the rest is inferred from the germline J gene. This CDR3 comprises 15 residues. The ends lost 5 bases at V and 7 bases at J; junction bases unmatched: 10. Germline V gene data show CDR1 as LNHDA and CDR2 as SQIVND (reference sequence).

This clone was recorded at least ten times. The read ends 3 residues early relative to the CDR3; the germline J gene fills the gap. V is TRBV7-8 and J is TRBJ1-3; TRBD1 matches 7 bases. In germline, CDR1 is SGHVS, CDR2 FQNEAQ. Trimming cost V 5 bases and J 0 bases; bases outside gene matches: 7. CDR3 length equals 16 residues. The CDR3 loop is CASSVRDRSSGNTIYF. The sequenced CDR3 bases are TGTGCCAGCAGCGTTAGGGACAGAAGCTCTGGAAACACC.

This clone was counted many times. The read ends 3 residues shy of where the CDR3 ends; the end is completed using the germline J gene. V gene TRBV6-2 or TRBV6-3 combines with J gene TRBJ2-3; 10 bases agree with TRBD2. The germline V gene encodes CDR1 MNHEY and CDR2 SVGEGT. The CDR3 spans 17 residues. The J segment lost 5 bases and the V segment lost 2 bases, leaving 10 bases of the junction unmatched. The CDR3: CASSYGALAGVGDTQYF. The covered CDR3 bases are TGTGCCAGCAGTTACGGGGCCCTAGCGGGAGTTGGAGATACG.

Regarding this clone: Read data end 3 residues before the CDR3 end; the end is taken from the germline J gene. The chain carries TRBV7-9 and TRBJ1-3; possibly TRBD1 for D (6 bases). The CDR3 length is 15 residues. The V end lost 4 bases, the J end lost 2 bases, and 12 bases lay between the germline ends. CDR1 is SEHNR, CDR2 FQNEAQ, per germline (reference sequence). The sequenced part of the CDR3 DNA is TGTGCCAGCAGCTACTCACAGGGAACTGGAAACACC. Protein sequence: CASSYSQGTGNT. The entire CDR3 is CASSYSQGTGNTIYF. The whole variable domain, remainder taken from reference TRBV7-9 and TRBJ1-3, is DTGVSQNPRHKITKRGQNVTFRCDPISEHNRLYWYRQTLGQGPEFLTYFQNEAQLEKSRLLSDRFSAERPKGSFSTLEIQRTEQGDSAMYLCASSYSQGTGNTIYFGEGSWLTVV.

This clone was seen repeatedly, ten times or more. The read terminates 3 residues before the CDR3 end, so the remaining end is supplied by the germline J gene. The chain combines TRBV5-1 with TRBJ1-1, with 9 bases aligning to TRBD1. The CDR3 is 13 amino acids. With 4 bases clipped from V and 5 bases from J, the junction kept 3 bases outside the gene matches. The germline V gene encodes CDR1 SGHRS and CDR2 YFSETQ. The CDR3 sequence is CASSAGTGTEAFF. The sequenced part of the CDR3 DNA is TGCGCCAGCAGCGCCGGGACAGGGACTGAA.

This clone was counted many times. The missing CDR3 end, 3 residues past where the read stops, is filled in from the germline J gene. The chain links TRBV18 to TRBJ1-5, with D tentatively TRBD1 (5 bases). Looked up from germline, CDR1 is KGHSH and CDR2 is LQKENI. Trimming took 8 bases from V and 5 from J, leaving 16 bases between them. The CDR3 is made up of 14 amino acids. The CDR3 bases that were read are TGTGCCAGCACCCAGGGAATTGGGGATCAGCCC. This gives the protein CASTQGIGDQP. The full CDR3 is CASTQGIGDQPQHF. Together with reference TRBV18 and TRBJ1-5, the CDR3 gives the full variable domain: NAGVMQNPRHLVRRRGQEARLRCSPMKGHSHVYWYRQLPEEGLKFMVYLQKENIIDESGMPKERFSAEFPKEGPSILRIQQVVRGDSAAYFCASTQGIGDQPQHFGDGTRLSIL.

About this clone: The read terminates 3 residues ahead of where the CDR3 ends, so the germline J gene completes it. The rearrangement joins TRBV5-8 to TRBJ1-4; perhaps TRBD1 as D (6 bases). The length of the CDR3 is 14 residues. CDR1 and CDR2 from the germline V gene are SGHTS and YDEGEE. Between the trimmed V and J ends, which lost 3 bases and 8 bases, there was a span of 14 bases. CDR3 sequence: CASSSPSRGEKLFF. Partial CDR3 DNA: TGTGCCAGCAGCTCTCCTAGTAGGGGGGAAAAA.

This clone has a count of ten or more. From the germline J gene comes the end of the CDR3, since the read stops 3 residues before it. The chain combines TRBV20-1 with TRBJ1-5; D is perhaps TRBD1 (6 bases). CDR1 is DFQATT, CDR2 SNEGSKA, per germline (reference sequence). V gave up 1 base and J gave up 4 bases, with 11 bases separating them. This CDR3 spans 14 amino acids. The CDR3 protein is CSARAGTYNQPQHF. The covered CDR3 bases are TGCAGTGCTAGAGCCGGGACATATAATCAGCCC.

Points on this clone: The read halts 3 residues ahead of the CDR3 end, with the missing end drawn from the germline J gene. This chain connects TRBV7-8 to TRBJ2-3; 14 bases fit TRBD2. Germline V CDR1 and CDR2: SGHVS, FQNEAQ. This CDR3 is 18 amino acids long. The CDR3 protein is CASSSGLAGGPWGETQYF. The DNA read from the CDR3 is TGTGCCAGCAGCTCTGGACTAGCGGGAGGCCCGTGGGGAGAGACG.

This clone was detected many times. The CDR3 is cut off 3 residues early in the read; its end comes from the germline J gene. The chain couples TRBV29-1 to TRBJ2-5, with 9 bases matching TRBD1. The ends lost 6 bases at V and 5 bases at J; junction bases unmatched: 7. CDR1 SQVTM and CDR2 ANQGSEA come from the germline V gene. This CDR3 spans 13 amino acids. The CDR3 reads CSVEQGAGETQYF. The CDR3 bases that were read are TGCAGCGTGGAACAGGGGGCGGGGGAGACC.

This clone showed up many times. The read halts 3 residues ahead of the CDR3 end, with the missing end drawn from the germline J gene. This chain connects TRBV19 to TRBJ2-4; 9 nucleotides agree with TRBD1. With V trimmed by 5 bases and J by 8 bases, 7 bases remained unmatched. The CDR3 has 14 residues. Germline V gives CDR1 LNHDA, CDR2 SQIVND (reference sequence). The CDR3: CASSPGQGPDIQYF. The covered CDR3 bases are TGTGCCAGTAGTCCTGGACAGGGGCCAGACATT.

This clone was seen ten or more times. The CDR3 goes on 3 residues after the read ends, and that part is filled in from the germline J gene. The chain recombines TRBV4-1 with TRBJ1-5, with a possible D match to TRBD1 (6 bases). The CDR3 spans 15 residues. Trimming took off 0 bases at V and 6 bases at J, with 12 bases between the two ends. Per the germline V gene, CDR1 is MGHRA and CDR2 is YSYEKL. The CDR3 is CASSQEGAGPQPQHF. The sequenced CDR3 bases are TGCGCCAGCAGCCAAGAGGGGGCAGGCCCTCAGCCC.

This clone was detected many times. The DNA ends 3 residues before the CDR3 does, and the rest of the CDR3 is filled in from the germline J gene. The V call is TRBV5-4, the J call TRBJ2-4, with 10 bases identical to TRBD1. CDR3 length: 16 amino acids. V trimming: 2 bases; J trimming: 2 bases; junction bases outside the gene matches: 4. CDR1 is SGHNT, CDR2 YYREEE, per germline (reference sequence). The CDR3 loop is CASSFRDRGPKNIQYF. The part of the CDR3 DNA that was read is TGTGCCAGCAGCTTTCGGGACAGGGGTCCCAAAAACATT. Full variable domain (rest looked up from reference TRBV5-4 and TRBJ2-4): ETGVTQSPTHLIKTRGQQVTLRCSSQSGHNTVSWYQQALGQGPQFIFQYYREEENGRGNFPPRFSGLQFPNYSSELNVNALELDDSALYLCASSFRDRGPKNIQYFGAGTRLSVL.

There are many counts of this clone. The CDR3 extends 3 residues past the end of the read, so its final part is completed from the germline J gene. This rearrangement joins TRBV9 to TRBJ2-1; 11 bases are shared with TRBD1. V trimming: 4 bases; J trimming: 4 bases; junction bases outside the gene matches: 7. CDR3 size: 16 residues. CDR1 SGDLS and CDR2 YYNGEE come from the germline V gene. The CDR3 protein is CASSSRGTGGYNEQFF. CDR3 DNA, as far as it was read: TGTGCCAGCAGCTCTAGAGGGACAGGGGGTTACAATGAG.

This clone was observed at least ten times. The DNA ends 3 residues before the CDR3 does, and the rest of the CDR3 is filled in from the germline J gene. V usage is TRBV5-1 and J usage is TRBJ2-3; 10 nucleotides agree with TRBD1. CDR3 length: 20 residues. CDR1 is SGHRS, CDR2 YFSETQ, per germline. With 7 bases clipped from V and 0 bases from J, the junction kept 20 bases outside the gene matches. CDR3 sequence: CASRYPTGGADSMSTDTQYF. The CDR3 DNA, read in part, is TGCGCCAGCCGCTACCCGACAGGGGGCGCAGACTCTATGAGCACAGATACG.

There are many counts of this clone. The CDR3 goes on 3 residues after the read ends, and that part is filled in from the germline J gene. V is TRBV19 and J is TRBJ2-7; tentative D call: TRBD1 (6 bases). Trimming took off 3 bases at V and 4 bases at J, with 13 bases between the two ends. The germline CDR1 and CDR2 sequences are LNHDA and SQIVND (reference sequence). The CDR3 contains 14 residues. The CDR3 region is CASSITGNSYEQYF. The CDR3 bases that were read are TGTGCCAGTAGTATTACAGGGAACTCGTACGAG.

This clone has ten or more counts. From the germline J gene comes the end of the CDR3, since the read stops 3 residues before it. The chain has TRBV23-1 and TRBJ2-7; D is unresolved. Being an ORF, TRBV23-1 has a function that is uncertain. Trimming cost V 3 bases and J 1 base, with 7 bases left between them. CDR3 size: 13 residues. The CDR3 reads CASSQTGSYEQYF. CDR3 DNA (partial): TGCGCCAGCAGTCAGACCGGGTCCTACGAG.

This clone was picked up many times. The read halts 3 residues ahead of the CDR3 end, with the missing end drawn from the germline J gene. The chain has TRBV30 and TRBJ2-7, with a tentative D call TRBD1 (6 bases). Germline CDR1 GTSNPN, CDR2 SVGIG (reference sequence). V lost 3 bases to trimming and J lost 4 bases, with 10 bases between them. The length of the CDR3 is 12 residues. The CDR3 loop is CAWSQGSYEQYF. The CDR3 DNA, read in part, is TGTGCCTGGAGCCAGGGGAGTTACGAG.

This clone was found many times. The sequenced fragment ends 3 residues before the CDR3 boundary, so the rest is inferred from the germline J gene. The chain carries TRBV13 and TRBJ2-2, with TRBD1 identical over 8 bases. The CDR3 spans 14 residues. The V segment lost 5 bases and the J segment 1 base; nucleotides outside the gene matches: 0. CDR1 is PRHDT and CDR2 is FYEKMQ in the germline V gene (reference sequence). The chain's CDR3 is CASSGQGNTGELFF. The covered CDR3 bases are TGTGCCAGCAGCGGACAGGGGAACACCGGGGAG.

This clone showed up many times. The read gets to within 3 residues of the CDR3 end, and the germline J gene fills in the rest. V and J are TRBV4-2 and TRBJ1-1, with 8 bases fitting TRBD1. Germline V lookup: CDR1 LGHNA, CDR2 YNFKEQ. The CDR3 has 15 amino acids. The CDR3 is CASSQGLIGQGEAFF. The CDR3 bases that were read are TGTGCCAGCAGCCAAGGTTTGATAGGACAGGGCGAA.

This clone has a count of ten or more. The read ends 3 residues early relative to the CDR3; the germline J gene fills the gap. The chain combines TRBV5-1 with TRBJ2-3, with D perhaps TRBD2 (6 bases). The V end was cut by 0 bases, the J end by 0 bases, with 11 bases between. The germline V gene encodes CDR1 SGHRS and CDR2 YFSETQ. This CDR3 has 16 residues. The CDR3 loop reads CASSLGRGISTDTQYF. Partial CDR3 DNA: TGCGCCAGCAGCTTGGGTCGCGGGATAAGCACAGATACG. Variable domain in full (rest from reference TRBV5-1 and TRBJ2-3): KAGVTQTPRYLIKTRGQQVTLSCSPISGHRSVSWYQQTPGQGLQFLFEYFSETQRNKGNFPGRFSGRQFSNSRSEMNVSTLELGDSALYLCASSLGRGISTDTQYFGPGTRLTVL.

This clone has ten or more counts. Read sequence stops 3 residues before the CDR3 end, and the germline J gene provides the missing end. The same CDR3 is also encoded by other DNA sequences in this sample. The chain carries TRBV19 and TRBJ1-1, with TRBD1 as a possible D gene (6 bases). Germline CDR1 is LNHDA and CDR2 is SQIVND (reference sequence). This CDR3 contains 15 residues. V gave up 3 bases and J gave up 0 bases, with 11 bases separating them. CDR3 in amino acids: CASSIPQGMNTEAFF. Incomplete CDR3 DNA: TGTGCCAGTAGTATCCCACAGGGAATGAACACTGAA.

This clone has at least ten counts. From the germline J gene comes the end of the CDR3, since the read stops 3 residues before it. This sequence joins TRBV10-3 and TRBJ2-5, with 7 bases identical to TRBD2. Germline V lookup: CDR1 ENHRY, CDR2 SYGVKD. Trimming removed 2 bases from V and 4 bases from J; junction bases left unmatched: 4. CDR3 length: 14 amino acids. The CDR3 protein is CAISEGGVGETQYF. CDR3 DNA, as far as it was read: TGTGCCATCAGTGAGGGGGGGGTTGGAGAGACC.

This clone was observed a handful of times. The read ends 3 residues before the CDR3 terminus; that terminus is restored from the germline J gene. The V call is TRBV19, the J call TRBJ2-7; TRBD2 aligns across 11 bases. Germline values: CDR1 LNHDA, CDR2 SQIVND (reference sequence). V shed 6 bases and J 5 bases; nucleotides not matched to a gene: 6. CDR3 length equals 14 residues. CDR3 protein: CASRLLAGANEQYF. The covered CDR3 bases are TGTGCCAGTAGGTTACTAGCGGGAGCTAACGAG.